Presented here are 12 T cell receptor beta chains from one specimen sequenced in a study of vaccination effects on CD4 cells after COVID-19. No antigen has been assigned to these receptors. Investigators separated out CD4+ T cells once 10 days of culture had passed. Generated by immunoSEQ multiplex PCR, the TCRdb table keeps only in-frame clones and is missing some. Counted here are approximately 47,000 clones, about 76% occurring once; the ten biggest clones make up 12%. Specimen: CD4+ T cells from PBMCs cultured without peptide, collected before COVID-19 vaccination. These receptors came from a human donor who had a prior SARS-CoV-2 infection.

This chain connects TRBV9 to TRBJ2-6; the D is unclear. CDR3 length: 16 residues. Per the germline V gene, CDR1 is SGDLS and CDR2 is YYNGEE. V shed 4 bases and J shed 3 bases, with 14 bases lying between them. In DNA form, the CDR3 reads TGTGCCAGCAGCCCCTCTCTACGCCTTGGGGCCAACGTCCTGACTTTC. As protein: CASSPSLRLGANVLTF.

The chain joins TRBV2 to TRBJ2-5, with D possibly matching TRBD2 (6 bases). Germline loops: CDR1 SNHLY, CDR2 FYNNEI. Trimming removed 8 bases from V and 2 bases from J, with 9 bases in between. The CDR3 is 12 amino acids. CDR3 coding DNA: TGTGCCAGCGGGCGGGGTCAAGAGACCCAGTACTTC. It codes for CASGRGQETQYF.

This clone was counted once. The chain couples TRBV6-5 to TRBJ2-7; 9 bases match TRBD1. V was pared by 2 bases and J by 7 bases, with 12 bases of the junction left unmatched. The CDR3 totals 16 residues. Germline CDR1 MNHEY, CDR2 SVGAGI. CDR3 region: CASSYLTGGYPGEQYF. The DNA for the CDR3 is TGTGCCAGCAGTTACCTGACAGGGGGGTACCCGGGGGAGCAGTACTTC.

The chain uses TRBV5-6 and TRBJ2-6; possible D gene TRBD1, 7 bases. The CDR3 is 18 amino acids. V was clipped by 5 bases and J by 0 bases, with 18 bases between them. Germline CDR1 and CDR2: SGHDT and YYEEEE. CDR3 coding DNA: TGTGCCAGCAGGCGGGGTGGGGACAGCAGCTCTGGGGCCAACGTCCTGACTTTC. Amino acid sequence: CASRRGGDSSSGANVLTF.

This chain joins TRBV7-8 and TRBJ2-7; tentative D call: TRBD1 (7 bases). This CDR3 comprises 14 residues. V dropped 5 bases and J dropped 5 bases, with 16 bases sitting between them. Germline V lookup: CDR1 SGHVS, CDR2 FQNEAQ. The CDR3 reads CASSLQGGWDEQYF. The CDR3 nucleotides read TGTGCCAGCAGCCTCCAGGGGGGTTGGGACGAGCAGTACTTC. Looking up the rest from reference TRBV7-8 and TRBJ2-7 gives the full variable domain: GAGVSQSPRYKVAKRGQDVALRCDPISGHVSLFWYQQALGQGPEFLTYFQNEAQLDKSGLPSDRFFAERPEGSVSTLKIQRTQQEDSAVYLCASSLQGGWDEQYFGPGTRLTVT.

As DNA, the CDR3 is TGTGCCAGCAGCTTAGTCCAAGGGGATTCACCCCTCCACTTT. This gives the protein CASSLVQGDSPLHF. This chain joins TRBV7-8 and TRBJ1-6, with D tentatively TRBD1 (5 bases). Looked up from germline, CDR1 is SGHVS and CDR2 is FQNEAQ. V lost 1 base and J 8 bases, leaving 9 bases between the germline ends. The CDR3 loop spans 14 amino acids.

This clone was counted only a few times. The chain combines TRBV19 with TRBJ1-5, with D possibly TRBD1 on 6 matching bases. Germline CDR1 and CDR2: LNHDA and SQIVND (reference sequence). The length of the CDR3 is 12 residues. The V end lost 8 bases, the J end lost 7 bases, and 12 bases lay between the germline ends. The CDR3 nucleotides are TGTGCCAGTCAGGGGAGGGGGCAGCCCCAGCATTTT. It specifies CASQGRGQPQHF.

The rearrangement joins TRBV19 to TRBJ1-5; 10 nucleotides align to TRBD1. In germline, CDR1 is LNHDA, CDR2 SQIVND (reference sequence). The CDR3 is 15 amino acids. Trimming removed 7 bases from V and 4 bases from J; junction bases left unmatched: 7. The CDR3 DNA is TGTGCCAGTAATCCCGGGACAGGGGAAAATCAGCCCCAGCATTTT. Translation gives CASNPGTGENQPQHF.

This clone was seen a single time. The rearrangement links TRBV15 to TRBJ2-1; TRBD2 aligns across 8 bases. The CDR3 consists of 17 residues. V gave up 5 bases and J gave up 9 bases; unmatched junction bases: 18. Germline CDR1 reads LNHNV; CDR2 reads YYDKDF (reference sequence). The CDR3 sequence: CATSSRSWAGGFSEQFF. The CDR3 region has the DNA TGTGCCACCAGCTCCCGATCGTGGGCGGGAGGTTTTAGTGAGCAGTTCTTC.

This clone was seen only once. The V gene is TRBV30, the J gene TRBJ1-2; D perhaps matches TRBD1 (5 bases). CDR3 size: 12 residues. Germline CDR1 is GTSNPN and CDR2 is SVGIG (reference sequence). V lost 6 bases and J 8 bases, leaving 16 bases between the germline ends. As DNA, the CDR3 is TGTGCCTGTGGTGTAAGGGGACGGGGCTACACCTTC. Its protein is CACGVRGRGYTF.

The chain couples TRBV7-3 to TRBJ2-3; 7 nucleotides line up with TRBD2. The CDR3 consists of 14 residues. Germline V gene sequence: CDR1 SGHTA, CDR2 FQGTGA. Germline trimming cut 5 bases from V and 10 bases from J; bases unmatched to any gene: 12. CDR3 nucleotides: TGTGCCAGCAGCCCCGGGGGGATAACGGTTTCGCAGTATTTT. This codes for CASSPGGITVSQYF.

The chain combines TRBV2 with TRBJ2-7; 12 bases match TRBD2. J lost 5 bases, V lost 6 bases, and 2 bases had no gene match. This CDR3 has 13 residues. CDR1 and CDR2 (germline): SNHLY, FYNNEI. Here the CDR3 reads CASRTSGGNEQYF. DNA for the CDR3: TGTGCCAGCAGGACTAGCGGGGGCAACGAGCAGTACTTC.